The source of this TCR beta chain is a study of OX40 agonist ivuxolimab in advanced cancers. Study summary: Ivuxolimab, an antibody acting as an agonist of OX40 (CD134), was used to treat patients. The eligibility criteria allowed prior anti-PD-1, anti-PD-L1 or anti-CTLA-4 therapy, and 30% to 45% had some. The study's findings and limits: Partial responders receiving 0.1-3.0 mg/kg showed among the lowest clonal expansion.

Remarks on this clone: Its antigen is not known.

The CDR3 has 12 amino acids. The germline V gene encodes CDR1 SGHAT and CDR2 FQNNGV. Trimming removed 7 bases from V and 0 bases from J, with 1 base in between. Sequencing was performed with immunoSEQ multiplex PCR; in TCRdb, only in-frame clones are kept and a portion is missing. Among 35,000 to 45,000 clones listed, about 90% were seen once. The TCR comes from an adult with an advanced solid tumor such as melanoma, head and neck, liver or kidney cancer. This chain joins TRBV11-2 and TRBJ2-6; D is unclear. The sequenced sample was CD4+ or CD8+ T cells sorted from blood, obtained in a trial of the OX40 agonist ivuxolimab. The CDR3 sequence: CASISGANVLTF. In nucleotides, the CDR3 is TGTGCCAGCATCTCTGGGGCCAACGTCCTGACTTTC.